This TCR beta chain is drawn from a study of CD8 T cells in ankylosing spondylitis. Whole-study findings and limits: Typical of ankylosing spondylitis blood, it appeared, was a TCR beta motif of 7 or 8 highly homologous variants.

TCRdb fed the 5' RACE reads into MiXCR, producing one record per CDR3 protein. Here the sample spans 670,000 or so distinct CDR3 sequences, roughly 19% being singletons. Trimming left V 7 bases short and J 4 bases short, with 20 bases between. Germline V gives CDR1 MDHEN, CDR2 SYDVKM. There are 16 residues in the CDR3. Comments on this clonotype: Antigen unknown.

Material: blood, either unsorted or a sorted T cell fraction (not recorded which). The sequence came from a male donor with ankylosing spondylitis. V is TRBV28 and J is TRBJ1-5, with D possibly matching TRBD1 (5 bases). CDR3 sequence (DNA): TGTGCCAGCACGGGAACTTTGGGCAGGGCGAATCAGCCCCAGCATTTT. Protein sequence: CASTGTLGRANQPQHF.